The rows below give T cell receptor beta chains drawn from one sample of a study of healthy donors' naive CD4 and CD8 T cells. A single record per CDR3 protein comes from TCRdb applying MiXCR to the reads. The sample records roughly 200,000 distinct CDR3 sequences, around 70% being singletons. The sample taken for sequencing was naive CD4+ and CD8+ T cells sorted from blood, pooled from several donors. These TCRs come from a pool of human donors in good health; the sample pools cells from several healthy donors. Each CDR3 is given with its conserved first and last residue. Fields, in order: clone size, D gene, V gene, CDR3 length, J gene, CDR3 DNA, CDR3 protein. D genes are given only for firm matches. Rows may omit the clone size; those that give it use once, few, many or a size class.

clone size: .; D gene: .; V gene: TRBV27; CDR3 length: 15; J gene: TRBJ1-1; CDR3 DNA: TGTGCCAGCAGTTTATATATTCGGAGCAACACTGAAGCTTTCTTT; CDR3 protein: CASSLYIRSNTEAFF
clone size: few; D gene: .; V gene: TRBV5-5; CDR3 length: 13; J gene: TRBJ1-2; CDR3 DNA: TGTGCCAGCAGCGGCGGGAATTACTATGGCTACACCTTC; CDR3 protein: CASSGGNYYGYTF
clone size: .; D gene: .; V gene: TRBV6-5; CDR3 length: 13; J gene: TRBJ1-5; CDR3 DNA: TGTGCCAGCAGCCGCCTACAATCGCAGCCCCAGCATTTT; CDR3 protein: CASSRLQSQPQHF
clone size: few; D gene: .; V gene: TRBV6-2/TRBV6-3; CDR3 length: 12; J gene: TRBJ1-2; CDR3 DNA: TGTGCCAGCAGGGATGACAGAAGCGGCTACACCTTC; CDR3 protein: CASRDDRSGYTF
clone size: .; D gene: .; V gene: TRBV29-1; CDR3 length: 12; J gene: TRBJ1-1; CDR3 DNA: TGCAGCGTTGAACCCGGGAACACTGAAGCTTTCTTT; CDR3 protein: CSVEPGNTEAFF
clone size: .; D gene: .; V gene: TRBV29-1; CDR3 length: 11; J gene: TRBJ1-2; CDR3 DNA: TGCAGCGCCCCAGAGTTCTATGGCTACACCTTC; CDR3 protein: CSAPEFYGYTF
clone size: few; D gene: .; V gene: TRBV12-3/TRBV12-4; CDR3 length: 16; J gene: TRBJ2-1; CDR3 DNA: TGTGCCAGCGGGCCGACCAAGGGGAGCTCCTACAATGAGCAGTTCTTC; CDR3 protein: CASGPTKGSSYNEQFF
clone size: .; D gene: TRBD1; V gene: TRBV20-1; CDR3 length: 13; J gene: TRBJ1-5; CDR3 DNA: TGCAGTGCTAGCACAGGGGTGTTTCAGCCCCAGCATTTT; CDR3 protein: CSASTGVFQPQHF
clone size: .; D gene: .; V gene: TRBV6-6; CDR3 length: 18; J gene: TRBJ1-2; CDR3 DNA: TGTGCCAGCAGTCGCCTCCCGTCCGGGACATTAGCTAACTATGGCTACACCTTC; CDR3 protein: CASSRLPSGTLANYGYTF
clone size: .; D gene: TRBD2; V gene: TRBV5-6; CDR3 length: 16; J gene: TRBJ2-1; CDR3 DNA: TGTGCCAGCAGCTTGGCCCTAGTAGCGGGAACGGGTGAGCAGTTCTTC; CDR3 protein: CASSLALVAGTGEQFF
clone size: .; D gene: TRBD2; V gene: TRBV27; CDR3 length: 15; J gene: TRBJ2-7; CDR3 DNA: TGTGCCAGCAGTTCGAAACTAGCGAGCACCTACGAGCAGTACTTC; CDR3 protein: CASSSKLASTYEQYF
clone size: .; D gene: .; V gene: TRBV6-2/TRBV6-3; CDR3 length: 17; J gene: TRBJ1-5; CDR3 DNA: TGTGCCAGCAGTTATAGGGGACAAGACTTTAGCAATCAGCCCCAGCATTTT; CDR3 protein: CASSYRGQDFSNQPQHF
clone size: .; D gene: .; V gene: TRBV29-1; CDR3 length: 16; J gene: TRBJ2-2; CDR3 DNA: TGCAGCGTTGAGGGCCCCGGGACACAGAACACCGGGGAGCTGTTTTTT; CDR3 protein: CSVEGPGTQNTGELFF
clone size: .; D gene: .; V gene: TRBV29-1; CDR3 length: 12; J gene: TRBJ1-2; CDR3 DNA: TGCAGCGTTGTTGTCTATAACTATGGCTACACCTTC; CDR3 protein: CSVVVYNYGYTF
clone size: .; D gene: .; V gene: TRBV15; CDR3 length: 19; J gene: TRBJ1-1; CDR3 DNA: TGTGCCACCAGCTCACGAAGGTGGCAGGGGACGCGCATGAACACTGAAGCTTTCTTT; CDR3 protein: CATSSRRWQGTRMNTEAFF
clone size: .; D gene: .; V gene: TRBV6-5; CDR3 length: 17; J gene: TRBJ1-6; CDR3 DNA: TGTGCCAGCAGTTACTCGATCCCGGGATTCGACAATTCACCCCTCCACTTT; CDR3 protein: CASSYSIPGFDNSPLHF
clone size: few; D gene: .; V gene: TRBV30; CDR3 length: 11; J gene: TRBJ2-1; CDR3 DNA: TGTGCCTGGACCCGGTACAATGAGCAGTTCTTC; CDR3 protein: CAWTRYNEQFF
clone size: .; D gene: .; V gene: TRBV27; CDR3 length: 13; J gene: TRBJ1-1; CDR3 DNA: TGTGCCACCTTCTCCAGGAGGAACACTGAAGCTTTCTTT; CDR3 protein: CATFSRRNTEAFF
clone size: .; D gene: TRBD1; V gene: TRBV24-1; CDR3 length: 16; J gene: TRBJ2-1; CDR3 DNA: TGTGCCACCAGTGTCCCCCCGGGACAGGGCTACAATGAGCAGTTCTTC; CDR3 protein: CATSVPPGQGYNEQFF
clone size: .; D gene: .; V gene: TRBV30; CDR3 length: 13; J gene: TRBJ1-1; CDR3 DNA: TGTGCCTGGAAATGGGGAAGCGGCACTGAAGCTTTCTTT; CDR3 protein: CAWKWGSGTEAFF
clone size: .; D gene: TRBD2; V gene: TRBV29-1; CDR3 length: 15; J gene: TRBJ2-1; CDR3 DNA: TGCAGCGTCGAACCGCTAGCGGGGGGCTCAAGTGAGCAGTTCTTC; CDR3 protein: CSVEPLAGGSSEQFF
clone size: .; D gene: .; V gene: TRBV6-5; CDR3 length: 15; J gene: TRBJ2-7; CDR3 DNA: TGTGCCAGCAGTTACTCGTTATTCTCCGGCTACGAGCAGTGCTTC; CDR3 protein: CASSYSLFSGYEQCF
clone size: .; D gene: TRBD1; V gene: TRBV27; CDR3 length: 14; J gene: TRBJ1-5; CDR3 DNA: TGTGCCAGCAGTGCCGGGACAGGGTGGCAGCCCCAGCATTTT; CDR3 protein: CASSAGTGWQPQHF
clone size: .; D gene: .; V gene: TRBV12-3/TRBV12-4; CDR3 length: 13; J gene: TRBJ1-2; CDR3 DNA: TGTGCCAGCAGTTTCACAGGGACATATGGCTACACCTTC; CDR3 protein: CASSFTGTYGYTF
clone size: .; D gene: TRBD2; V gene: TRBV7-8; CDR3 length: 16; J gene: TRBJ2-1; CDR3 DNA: TGTGCCAGCAGACAGCCGGGACTACCTTCTTCCAATGAGCAGTTCTTC; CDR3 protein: CASRQPGLPSSNEQFF
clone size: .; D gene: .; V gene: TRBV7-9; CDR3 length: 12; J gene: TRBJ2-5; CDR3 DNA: TGTGCCAGCAGTCGGGTGCAAGAGACCCAGTACTTC; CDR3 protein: CASSRVQETQYF
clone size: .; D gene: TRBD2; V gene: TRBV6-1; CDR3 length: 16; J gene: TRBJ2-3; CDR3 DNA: TGTGCCAGCAGTAGAGGCACTAGCGGGACCACAGATACGCAGTATTTT; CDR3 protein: CASSRGTSGTTDTQYF
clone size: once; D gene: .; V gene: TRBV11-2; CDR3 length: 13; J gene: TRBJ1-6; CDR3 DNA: TGTGCCAGCAGCTTAGGCTCTCCATCACCCCTCCACTTT; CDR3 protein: CASSLGSPSPLHF
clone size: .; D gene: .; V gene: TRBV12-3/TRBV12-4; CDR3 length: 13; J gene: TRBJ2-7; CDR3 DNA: TGTGCCAGCAGATCTTCTTCGACCTACGAGCAGTACTTC; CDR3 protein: CASRSSSTYEQYF
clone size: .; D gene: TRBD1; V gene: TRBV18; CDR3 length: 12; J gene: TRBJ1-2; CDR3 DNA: TGTGCCAGCTCAGCAACAGGGGACGGCTACACCTTC; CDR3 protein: CASSATGDGYTF
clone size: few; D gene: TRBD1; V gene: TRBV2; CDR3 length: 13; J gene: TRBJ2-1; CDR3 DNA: TGTGTACCAGTGGGACAGGGTTCGGTTGAGCAGTTCTTC; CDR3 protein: CVPVGQGSVEQFF
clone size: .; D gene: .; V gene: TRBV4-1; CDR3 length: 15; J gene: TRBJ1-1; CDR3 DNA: TGCACCAGCAGCCAAGTGCACAGGGCTAGAACTGAAGCTTTCTTT; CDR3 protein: CTSSQVHRARTEAFF
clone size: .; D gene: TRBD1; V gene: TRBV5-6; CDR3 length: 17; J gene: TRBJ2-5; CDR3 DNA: TGTGCCAGCAGCTTGGGACAGGGGGCCGGGTACCAAGAGACCCAGTACTTC; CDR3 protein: CASSLGQGAGYQETQYF
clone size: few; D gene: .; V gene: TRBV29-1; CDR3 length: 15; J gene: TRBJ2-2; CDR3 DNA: TGCAGCGTTGAAGATCGGGGGAGGAACACCGGGGAGCTGTTTTTT; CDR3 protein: CSVEDRGRNTGELFF
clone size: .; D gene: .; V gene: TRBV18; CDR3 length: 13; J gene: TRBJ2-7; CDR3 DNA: TGTGCCAGCTCGGCGGGTTCATACTACGAGCAGTACTTC; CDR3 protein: CASSAGSYYEQYF
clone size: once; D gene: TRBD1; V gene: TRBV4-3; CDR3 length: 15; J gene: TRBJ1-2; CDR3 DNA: TGTGCCAGCAGCCACTCCGGGACAGCTAACTATGGCTACACCTTC; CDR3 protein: CASSHSGTANYGYTF
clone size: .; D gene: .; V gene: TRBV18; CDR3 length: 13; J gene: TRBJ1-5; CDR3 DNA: TGTGCCAGCTCACAACGGAATGGAGGGCCCCAGCATTTT; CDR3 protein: CASSQRNGGPQHF
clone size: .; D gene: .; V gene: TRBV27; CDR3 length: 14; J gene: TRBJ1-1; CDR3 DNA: TGTGCCAGCGGATTTCCGGGACAGAACACTGAAGCTTTCTTT; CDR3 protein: CASGFPGQNTEAFF
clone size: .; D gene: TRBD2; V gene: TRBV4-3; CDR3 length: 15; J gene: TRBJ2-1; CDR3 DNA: TGCGCCAGCAGCCAAATCCTGAGCGGGAACAATGAGCAGTTCTTC; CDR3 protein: CASSQILSGNNEQFF
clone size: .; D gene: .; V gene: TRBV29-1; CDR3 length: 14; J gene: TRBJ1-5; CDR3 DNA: TGCAGCGTAGCTCGGGACGGGACCAATCAGCCCCAGCATTTT; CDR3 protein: CSVARDGTNQPQHF
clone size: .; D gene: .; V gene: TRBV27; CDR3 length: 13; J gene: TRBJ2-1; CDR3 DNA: TGTGCCAGCAGTTTTGAACAGTACAATGAGCAGTTCTTC; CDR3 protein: CASSFEQYNEQFF
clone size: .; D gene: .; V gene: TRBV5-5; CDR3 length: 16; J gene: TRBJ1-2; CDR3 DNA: TGTGCCAGCAGTCCTAACCCGACAGCTCCGGTCTATGGCTACACCTTC; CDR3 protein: CASSPNPTAPVYGYTF
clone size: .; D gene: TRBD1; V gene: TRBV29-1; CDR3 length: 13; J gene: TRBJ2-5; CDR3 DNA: TGCAGCACTTCAGGACAGGGGGTGGAGACCCAGTACTTC; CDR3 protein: CSTSGQGVETQYF
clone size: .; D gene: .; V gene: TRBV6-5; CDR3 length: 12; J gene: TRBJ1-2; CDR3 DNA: TGTGCAGTTGGAGGGTGGACATATGGCTACACCTTC; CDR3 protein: CAVGGWTYGYTF
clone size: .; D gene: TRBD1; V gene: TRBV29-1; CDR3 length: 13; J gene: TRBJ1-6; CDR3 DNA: TGCAGCGTTGCGGGACAGCCGAATTCACCCCTCCACTTT; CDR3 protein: CSVAGQPNSPLHF
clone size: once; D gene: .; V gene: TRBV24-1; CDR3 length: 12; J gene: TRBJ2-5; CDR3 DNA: TGTGCCACCAGTACAGGGTTCGAGACCCAGTACTTC; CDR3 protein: CATSTGFETQYF
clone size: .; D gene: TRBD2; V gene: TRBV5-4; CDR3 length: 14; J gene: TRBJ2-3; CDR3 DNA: TGTGCCAGCAGCAAGACTAGCACGGGAGATACGCAGTATTTT; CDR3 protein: CASSKTSTGDTQYF
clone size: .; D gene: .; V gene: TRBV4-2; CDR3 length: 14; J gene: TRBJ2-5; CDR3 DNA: TGTGCCAGCAGCCCCTTACAGGGAGGAGAGACCCAGTACTTC; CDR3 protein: CASSPLQGGETQYF
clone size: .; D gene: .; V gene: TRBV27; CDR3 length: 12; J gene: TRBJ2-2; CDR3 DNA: TGTGCCAGCAGTTTCCGCACCGGGGAGCTGTTTTTT; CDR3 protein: CASSFRTGELFF
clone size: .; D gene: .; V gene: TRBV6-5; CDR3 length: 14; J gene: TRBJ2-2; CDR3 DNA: TGTGCCAGCAGTAGCCCAGGGAACACCGGGGAGCTGTTTTTT; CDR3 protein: CASSSPGNTGELFF